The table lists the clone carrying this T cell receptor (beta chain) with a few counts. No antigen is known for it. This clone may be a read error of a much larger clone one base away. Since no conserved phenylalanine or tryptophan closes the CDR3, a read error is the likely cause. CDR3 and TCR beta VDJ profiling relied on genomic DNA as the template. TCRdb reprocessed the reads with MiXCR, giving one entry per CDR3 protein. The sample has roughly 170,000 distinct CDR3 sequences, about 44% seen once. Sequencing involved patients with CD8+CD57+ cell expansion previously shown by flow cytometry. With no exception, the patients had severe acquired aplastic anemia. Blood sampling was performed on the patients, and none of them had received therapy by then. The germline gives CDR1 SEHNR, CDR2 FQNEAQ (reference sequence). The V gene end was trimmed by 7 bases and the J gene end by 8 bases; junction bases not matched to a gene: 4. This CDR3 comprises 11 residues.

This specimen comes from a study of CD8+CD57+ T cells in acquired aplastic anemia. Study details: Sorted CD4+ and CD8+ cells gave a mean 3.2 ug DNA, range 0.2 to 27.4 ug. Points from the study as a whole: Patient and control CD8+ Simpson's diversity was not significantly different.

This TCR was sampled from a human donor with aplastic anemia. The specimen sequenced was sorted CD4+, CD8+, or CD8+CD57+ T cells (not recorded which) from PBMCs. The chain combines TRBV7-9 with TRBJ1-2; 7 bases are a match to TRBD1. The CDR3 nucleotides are TGTGCCAGCACCGACAGGGACGGCTACACCCTC. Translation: CASTDRDGYTL.